The 23 T cell receptor beta chains presented below share a single source sample, sequenced in a study of T cell responses to AZD1222 COVID-19 vaccine listed by TCRdb under 2021. The library came from the immunoSEQ multiplex PCR assay. This is the immuneACCESS table as TCRdb keeps it, with only in-frame sequences that have V and J called. A part of the clones is gone; compared with another copy, unresolved V genes explain less than half, and the rest is unexplained. In all, the sample holds approximately 110,000 clones, and over 75% of those were seen once. The ten top clones hold roughly 1.1% of the sample. The time point label for this specimen denotes: baseline before first vaccination. This specimen consisted of peripheral blood, obtained on day 0 of AZD1222 vaccination. All receptors derive from an adult in good health.

This clone has a single count. The rearrangement uses TRBV7-2 and TRBJ1-5; weak D call: TRBD1 (5 bases). The V gene lost 4 bases and the J gene lost 6 bases, with 10 bases spanning the gap. The CDR3 extends over 13 amino acids. CDR1 SGHTA and CDR2 FQGNSA come from the germline V gene. The CDR3, as DNA: TGTGCCAGCAGCTCGACTGGGGGTCAGCCCCAGCATTTT. Protein: CASSSTGGQPQHF.

The count of this clone is one. The rearrangement links TRBV19 to TRBJ1-6, with 7 bases lining up with TRBD1. The CDR3 contains 15 residues. V was clipped by 4 bases and J by 8 bases; unmatched bases: 8. The V gene's germline CDR1 is LNHDA and CDR2 SQIVND (reference sequence). The CDR3 bases are TGTGCCAGTAGTAGGAAACAGGGGACAGATTCACCCCTCCACTTT. It specifies CASSRKQGTDSPLHF.

The rearrangement links TRBV6-2 or TRBV6-3 to TRBJ2-7; the D gene is possibly TRBD1 (5 bases). CDR1 is MNHEY, CDR2 SVGEGT, per germline. The CDR3 consists of 10 residues. Trimming pared 5 bases from V and 6 bases from J, leaving 5 bases between. CDR3 coding DNA: TGTGCCAGCAGTAGGGGCGAGCAGTACTTC. Amino acid sequence: CASSRGEQYF.

The rearrangement uses TRBV7-9 and TRBJ1-1, with 7 nucleotides matching TRBD1. Germline V gene data show CDR1 as SEHNR and CDR2 as FQNEAQ (reference sequence). V gave up 6 bases and J gave up 2 bases; unmatched junction bases: 9. CDR3 length: 15 amino acids. DNA of the CDR3: TGTGCCAGCAGAAAGAATAACAGGGGAAACACTGAAGCTTTCTTT. The encoded protein is CASRKNNRGNTEAFF.

This chain uses TRBV5-5 with TRBJ1-5; D is uncertain. The CDR3 runs 12 residues. V was clipped by 0 bases and J by 9 bases, with 7 bases between them. Germline values: CDR1 SGHKS, CDR2 YYEKEE (reference sequence). The CDR3 protein is CASSLGGGPQHF. The CDR3 DNA follows: TGTGCCAGCAGCTTGGGGGGTGGGCCCCAGCATTTT. The variable domain in full, with the rest retrieved from reference TRBV5-5 and TRBJ1-5, is DAGVTQSPTHLIKTRGQQVTLRCSPISGHKSVSWYQQVLGQGPQFIFQYYEKEERGRGNFPDRFSARQFPNYSSELNVNALLLGDSALYLCASSLGGGPQHFGDGTRLSIL.

V and J are TRBV3-1 (or the pseudogene TRBV3-2) and TRBJ1-1; perhaps TRBD1 as D (5 bases). The germline V gene encodes CDR1 LGHDT and CDR2 YNNKEL (reference sequence). V was pared by 6 bases and J by 5 bases, with 13 bases between. The CDR3 spans 13 residues. Here the CDR3 reads CASRMGGGTEAFF. The CDR3 bases are TGTGCCAGCAGGATGGGGGGTGGGACTGAAGCTTTCTTT.

This clone occurred once. The chain recombines TRBV2 with TRBJ2-7, with TRBD1 matching 9 bases. The CDR3 length is 14 residues. CDR1 and CDR2 (germline): SNHLY, FYNNEI. The V segment lost 4 bases and the J segment 3 bases; nucleotides outside the gene matches: 4. In DNA, the CDR3 is TGTGCCAGCAGTGTGGACAGGGGCAACTACGAGCAGTACTTC. Translating gives CASSVDRGNYEQYF.

The CDR3, as DNA: TGTGCCAGCAGCTCCCCCGTGGGGGAGCGTCACACCATATATTTT. Translated: CASSSPVGERHTIYF. The chain carries TRBV7-9 and TRBJ1-3; weak D call: TRBD1 (5 bases). CDR3 length equals 15 residues. Trimming removed 4 bases from V and 8 bases from J, with 18 bases in between. The germline V gene has CDR1 SEHNR and CDR2 FQNEAQ (reference sequence).

The CDR3 spells CASSGLDSFNQPQHF. As DNA, the CDR3 is TGTGCCAGCAGTGGACTGGACAGCTTCAATCAGCCCCAGCATTTT. This chain joins TRBV9 and TRBJ1-5, with D perhaps matching TRBD1 (6 bases). The germline CDR1 and CDR2 sequences are SGDLS and YYNGEE. V was trimmed by 5 bases and J by 3 bases, leaving 15 bases between them. The CDR3 contains 15 residues.

The rearrangement uses TRBV5-4 and TRBJ1-3; the D is unclear. V shed 1 base and J shed 3 bases, with 2 bases lying between them. Germline CDR1 SGHNT, CDR2 YYREEE (reference sequence). This CDR3 comprises 12 residues. The CDR3 bases are TGTGCCAGCAGCTTGTTTGGAAACACCATATATTTT. Amino acids: CASSLFGNTIYF. The full variable domain, completed using reference TRBV5-4 and TRBJ1-3, is ETGVTQSPTHLIKTRGQQVTLRCSSQSGHNTVSWYQQALGQGPQFIFQYYREEENGRGNFPPRFSGLQFPNYSSELNVNALELDDSALYLCASSLFGNTIYFGEGSWLTVV.

This clone was observed once. The V gene is TRBV30, the J gene TRBJ2-5; D possibly corresponds to TRBD2 (6 bases). The CDR3 is 13 amino acids. Germline V gene data show CDR1 as GTSNPN and CDR2 as SVGIG (reference sequence). Trimming took off 3 bases at V and 5 bases at J, with 13 bases between the two ends. CDR3: CAWRGQAGETQYF. The CDR3 nucleotides are TGTGCCTGGAGGGGCCAGGCGGGGGAGACCCAGTACTTC.

This chain uses TRBV27 with TRBJ2-7, with TRBD1 matching 9 bases. Trimming cost V 3 bases and J 6 bases; bases outside gene matches: 15. CDR1 and CDR2 from the germline V gene are MNHEY and SMNVEV (reference sequence). This CDR3 has 17 residues. For the CDR3, the DNA is TGTGCCAGCAGTTTTTATAGGACAGGGGTTGCTAGTTCCGAGCAGTACTTC. Translation: CASSFYRTGVASSEQYF.

The rearrangement uses TRBV4-2 and TRBJ2-5; TRBD1 matches 7 bases. CDR1 is LGHNA and CDR2 is YNFKEQ in the germline V gene. V was clipped by 5 bases and J by 2 bases; unmatched bases: 8. The CDR3 sequence is 15 residues long. CDR3 nucleotides: TGTGCCAGCAGCACCGATCGGGACAGTCAAGAGACCCAGTACTTC. Its protein product is CASSTDRDSQETQYF.

The chain uses TRBV5-1 and TRBJ1-1; possible D gene TRBD1, 6 bases. The CDR3 has 14 residues. Germline V gives CDR1 SGHRS, CDR2 YFSETQ. V lost 5 bases and J lost 1, with 12 bases in between. The CDR3 sequence: CASRLGHPNTEAFF. DNA for the CDR3: TGCGCCAGCAGGCTGGGACACCCGAACACTGAAGCTTTCTTT.

This chain links TRBV4-1 with TRBJ2-7, with D possibly being TRBD1 (6 bases). The CDR3 loop spans 17 amino acids. Germline V gene sequence: CDR1 MGHRA, CDR2 YSYEKL. V dropped 1 base and J dropped 1 base, with 17 bases sitting between them. The DNA for the CDR3 is TGCGCCAGCAGCCAAGCCTTCGCGAAGGACAGATCCTACGAGCAGTACTTC. It specifies CASSQAFAKDRSYEQYF.

This sequence joins TRBV6-4 and TRBJ1-2, with D hard to call. The CDR3 extends over 11 amino acids. Trimming shortened V by 2 bases and J by 7 bases, and 5 bases separated the two germline ends. CDR1 is MRHNA and CDR2 is SNTAGT in the germline V gene. The CDR3 protein is CASSDGGGYTF. Here the CDR3 DNA reads TGTGCCAGCAGTGACGGTGGTGGCTACACCTTC.

The chain combines TRBV6-1 with TRBJ1-2; no clear D gene. The length of the CDR3 is 15 residues. Germline-derived CDR1 and CDR2 are MNHNS and SASEGT. The V gene lost 1 base and the J gene lost 0 bases, with 9 bases spanning the gap. The CDR3 coding sequence is TGTGCCAGCAGTGAAGAGGCAGCAGCTAACTATGGCTACACCTTC. This translates into CASSEEAAANYGYTF.

The chain joins TRBV6-1 to TRBJ1-4; D remains ambiguous. This CDR3 has 15 amino acids. The V gene's germline CDR1 is MNHNS and CDR2 SASEGT. The germline V and J ends were trimmed by 1 base and 7 bases, with 13 bases remaining between them. The CDR3, as DNA: TGTGCCAGCAGTGAAGTTCTAGGGCTCTCTGAAAAACTGTTTTTT. The encoded protein is CASSEVLGLSEKLFF.

The rearrangement uses TRBV5-5 and TRBJ2-7; 10 bases match TRBD1. The CDR3 has 13 residues. Germline CDR1 SGHKS, CDR2 YYEKEE (reference sequence). Trimming cost V 3 bases and J 7 bases; bases outside gene matches: 4. CDR3: CASSWGQGLEQYF. CDR3 coding DNA: TGTGCCAGCAGCTGGGGACAGGGGTTGGAGCAGTACTTC.

The chain links TRBV6-2 or TRBV6-3 to TRBJ2-6; no reliable D call. The germline V gene has CDR1 MNHEY and CDR2 SVGEGT. The germline V and J ends were trimmed by 5 bases and 0 bases, with 8 bases remaining between them. CDR3 length: 15 amino acids. The CDR3 DNA follows: TGTGCCAGCAGTGACACAGACTCTGGGGCCAACGTCCTGACTTTC. Protein sequence: CASSDTDSGANVLTF.

This clone was counted only a few times. The gene calls are TRBV9 and TRBJ2-7; D is undetermined. Germline CDR1 and CDR2: SGDLS and YYNGEE. The germline V and J ends were trimmed by 6 bases and 7 bases, with 17 bases remaining between them. The CDR3 sequence is 13 residues long. CDR3 nucleotides: TGTGCCAGCATGAACAGAACCACTCGAGAGCAGTACTTC. Its protein product is CASMNRTTREQYF.

CDR3: CASSIRLAVSYEQYF. In DNA, the CDR3 is TGTGCCAGTAGTATACGACTAGCGGTCTCCTACGAGCAGTACTTC. The V and J genes are TRBV19 and TRBJ2-7; 9 nucleotides line up with TRBD2. The germline CDR1 and CDR2 sequences are LNHDA and SQIVND (reference sequence). With V trimmed by 2 bases and J by 0 bases, 2 bases remained unmatched. This CDR3 has 15 residues.

This clone was observed once. This chain's CDR3 is CASSQKTGPEDGYTF. CDR3 in DNA: TGTGCCAGCAGCCAAAAAACCGGGCCCGAGGATGGCTACACCTTC. The genes are TRBV3-1 (or the pseudogene TRBV3-2) and TRBJ1-2; unclear D gene. The germline gives CDR1 LGHDT, CDR2 YNNKEL (reference sequence). V lost 2 bases and J 6 bases, leaving 16 bases between the germline ends. This CDR3 is built from 15 residues.